This TCR beta chain was sequenced during a study of T cells after yellow fever vaccination (dated 2019 in TCRdb). Notes on the research overall: Libraries from fractions with low cell numbers were prepared with the SMART-Seq v4 Ultra Low Input RNA kit. To follow T-cell clones before and after primary and booster YFV17D yellow fever vaccination, bulk TCR alpha and beta repertoires were sequenced over time. Two healthy male donors, one aged 18 to 30 and one aged 30 to 40 years, made up the cohort. Blood was drawn at multiple timepoints before and after primary and secondary immunization, with bulk PBMC replicates and cell subsets isolated.

This clonotype was seen more than once but under ten times. Its antigen is unknown. No quality values exist for individual bases; no much larger clone is one base distant. The full study reports these points: After the booster, most of the clones that had expanded following primary vaccination were detected again (roughly 97% of CD4 and around 90% of CD8), which suggests that memory was broadly maintained. The secondary T-cell response was found to be weaker but faster than the primary response, with a peak reached on day 5 rather than on day 15. Computational filtering was required because FACS-sorted repertoires could contain abundant contaminating clonotypes from the bulk population. Because the study included only a couple of donors, the extent to which the findings can be generalized is limited. A small share of clonotypes was detected in both CD4 and CD8 compartments, with the overlap likely arising from convergent recombination.

Sample treatment or condition, as interpreted from the label and publication: live attenuated yellow fever vaccine strain. At every blood-draw timepoint, two biological replicates of bulk PBMCs were collected. PBMCs were isolated from peripheral blood using a standard Ficoll-Paque protocol. TriZol was used to extract RNA from bulk PBMCs, from CD4 and CD8 fractions, and from dextramer-positive and dextramer-negative fractions. Sequencing used an Illumina NovaSeq 6000. Synthesis of TCR cDNA relied on 5'RACE template switching, a step that introduced a universal primer site along with unique molecular identifiers. Priming of cDNA synthesis was performed from both the TCR alpha and TCR beta constant segments. Library amplification involved two PCR steps, and the second step added sample barcodes and sequencing adapters. Sequencing of libraries was done on Illumina HiSeq 2500 (2x100 bp) or NovaSeq (2x150 bp). Turning to the authors' computational methods: MIGEC was used to demultiplex reads and collapse the reads into UMI consensus sequences, and MiXCR was used for V(D)J alignment. Vaccine-responding clonotypes were identified with edgeR using replicate PBMC samples, with FDR below 0.01 and a log2 fold change above 5 up to day 15 being required. CD4 or CD8 identity was assigned to each bulk clonotype according to whether the clonotype was present at higher abundance in the sequenced CD4 repertoire or the sequenced CD8 repertoire. The public reads were run again by TCRdb, first through fastp at Q25 and then through MiXCR, and only productive beta chains were kept. Under each unique CDR3 protein, matching rows form one entry showing the most common genes and DNA. The V and J calls come from TCRdb's annotation, not from the publication. Counted in this sample were about 350,000 distinct CDR3 sequences; over 4% of them appeared once. Together, the top ten hold around 24% of the sample.

V is cut back by 7 bases and J by 1 base, with 12 bases in the junction unmatched. The CDR3 starts with the cysteine, ends with the phenylalanine, and has 16 residues. Of all the DNA, just the CDR3 is kept, 48 bases in frame from base 1. The germline V gene encodes CDR1 MNHEY and CDR2 SMNVEV (reference sequence). The chain employs TRBV27 and TRBJ1-1, and TRBD1 aligns with 7 junction nucleotides. This TCR came from a man aged 18 to 29 who received the YFV17D yellow fever vaccine. The source was PBMCs, collected 5 days after the yellow fever booster vaccination. The CDR3: CASTLTPGQANTEAFF. The base sequence is TGTGCCAGCACCCTAACGCCCGGACAGGCGAACACTGAAGCTTTCTTT.